This T cell receptor (beta chain) was recorded in a study of regulatory T cells in long-lasting Graves disease. Assembly of TCR beta libraries relied on iRepertoire HTBI primers together with Arm-PCR of CDR3 regions. MiXCR was run by TCRdb on the multiplex PCR reads, yielding one entry per CDR3 protein. The sample contains 650,000 to 700,000 distinct CDR3 sequences, 30% of which appear only once. This CDR3 spans 15 amino acids. CDR1 and CDR2 from the germline V gene are SGHTA and FQGNSA. Trimming shortened V by 1 base and J by 5 bases, and 14 bases separated the two germline ends. This clonotype has just a few counts. What it binds is not known. Regarding the study as a whole: Whereas nearly 1,000 public clonotypes were shared by new patients, persistent patients shared more, at 2,500 to 3,500. Since the sample size was small, accuracy may have been reduced. Persistent cases favored TRBV28, TRBJ1-2 and TRBJ2-5.

Time point denoted: persistent/refractory GD, antithyroid drugs over 5 years with positive TRAb. TCR sequences were obtained from RNA taken from PBMCs. Each of the patients was recruited from an endocrinology department situated in Xi'an, China. Sequenced material: peripheral blood mononuclear cells (PBMCs), taken when the disease was refractory, from a patient treated with antithyroid drugs. The chain uses TRBV7-2 and TRBJ2-5; a weak D match, TRBD2 (6 bases). This sequence was found in a female donor with Graves disease. The CDR3 DNA reads as TGTGCCAGCAGCTTAGTCGGGGGTTGGGGTGAGACCCAGTACTTC. This gives the protein CASSLVGGWGETQYF.